One sample yielded the 32 T cell receptor beta chains listed below, sequenced in a study of T cell responses to AZD1222 COVID-19 vaccine. Generated by immunoSEQ multiplex PCR, the TCRdb table keeps only in-frame clones and is missing some. The data show over 120,000 clones, around 90% seen once. Specimen: peripheral blood, collected on day 0 of AZD1222 vaccination. The source is an adult in good health.

The chain uses TRBV7-2 and TRBJ2-7; TRBD2 matches at 8 bases. Germline values: CDR1 SGHTA, CDR2 FQGNSA. The ends lost 4 bases at V and 3 bases at J; junction bases unmatched: 11. This CDR3 is 16 amino acids long. The CDR3 nucleotides read TGTGCCAGCAGCTCTGGACTAGCCCCGGGTATCTACGAGCAGTACTTC. Encoded protein: CASSSGLAPGIYEQYF.

V and J are TRBV7-2 and TRBJ1-3; tentatively, D is TRBD1 (5 bases). In germline, CDR1 is SGHTA, CDR2 FQGNSA. Trimming pared 5 bases from V and 0 bases from J, leaving 14 bases between. The CDR3 contains 16 residues. The CDR3 sequence: CASSRVRGVSGNTIYF. Here the CDR3 DNA reads TGTGCCAGCAGCCGGGTCCGAGGGGTCTCTGGAAACACCATATATTTT.

The chain links TRBV4-3 to TRBJ1-6; 8 nucleotides match TRBD1. Unmatched junction bases numbered 8, after V lost 0 bases and J lost 10 bases. There are 16 residues in the CDR3. Germline lookup yields CDR1 LGHNA and CDR2 YSLEER. CDR3 loop: CASSQEATGVGSPLHF. CDR3 DNA sequence: TGCGCCAGCAGCCAAGAGGCGACAGGGGTAGGGTCACCCCTCCACTTT.

V usage is TRBV30 and J usage is TRBJ1-1; maybe TRBD1 (5 bases). This CDR3 is 14 amino acids long. The germline gives CDR1 GTSNPN, CDR2 SVGIG (reference sequence). Between the trimmed V and J ends, which lost 0 bases and 4 bases, there was a span of 12 bases. The CDR3 loop reads CAWSVVVGGTEAFF. The CDR3 nucleotides read TGTGCCTGGAGTGTAGTGGTTGGGGGCACTGAAGCTTTCTTT. The full variable domain, rest sourced from reference TRBV30 and TRBJ1-1, is SQTIHQWPATLVQPVGSPLSLECTVEGTSNPNLYWYRQAAGRGLQLLFYSVGIGQISSEVPQNLSASRPQDRQFILSSKKLLLSDSGFYLCAWSVVVGGTEAFFGQGTRLTVV.

The chain uses TRBV18 and TRBJ2-2; possible D gene TRBD1, 6 bases. Germline CDR1 and CDR2: KGHSH and LQKENI. The V gene lost 3 bases and the J gene lost 2 bases, with 10 bases spanning the gap. The CDR3 consists of 15 residues. This CDR3 is CASSPGAANTGELFF. CDR3 sequence (DNA): TGTGCCAGCTCACCGGGGGCAGCTAACACCGGGGAGCTGTTTTTT.

The genes are TRBV2 and TRBJ1-3, with 9 bases lining up with TRBD1. Germline loops: CDR1 SNHLY, CDR2 FYNNEI. The CDR3 runs 14 residues. J gave up 2 bases and V 6 bases, and 2 bases lay outside the gene matches. CDR3 DNA: TGTGCCAGCAGCCGACAGGGGGCTGGAAACACCATATATTTT. Residues: CASSRQGAGNTIYF.

This chain connects TRBV11-3 to TRBJ2-2; 8 bases are shared with TRBD1. Germline-derived CDR1 and CDR2 are SGHNT and YENEEA. The CDR3 sequence is 15 residues long. V dropped 5 bases and J dropped 3; count of bases not matched to a gene: 5. In DNA, the CDR3 is TGTGCCAGCAGCGTACAGGGGGTTGACACCGGGGAGCTGTTTTTT. This encodes CASSVQGVDTGELFF.

The chain is built from TRBV28 and TRBJ1-5; D is unclear. Germline V gene lookup returns CDR1 MDHEN and CDR2 SYDVKM. CDR3 length equals 16 residues. V was trimmed by 3 bases and J by 2 bases, leaving 14 bases between them. The CDR3: CASSFRGHMGNQPQHF. As DNA, the CDR3 is TGTGCCAGCAGTTTCCGAGGGCACATGGGCAATCAGCCCCAGCATTTT.

The chain combines TRBV4-2 with TRBJ2-5; TRBD2 might be the D (5 bases). The CDR3 runs to 14 residues. V was clipped by 4 bases and J by 2 bases, with 11 bases between them. Germline CDR1 LGHNA, CDR2 YNFKEQ. CDR3 bases: TGTGCCAGCAGCCTCGGGATTTCTCAAGAGACCCAGTACTTC. Protein sequence: CASSLGISQETQYF.

The chain couples TRBV4-1 to TRBJ2-6, with D hard to call. The V gene lost 4 bases and the J gene lost 0 bases, with 10 bases spanning the gap. The CDR3 is 16 residues long. Germline V gene lookup returns CDR1 MGHRA and CDR2 YSYEKL. The CDR3 here is CASSPLPSSGANVLTF. As DNA, the CDR3 is TGCGCCAGCAGCCCCCTCCCAAGCTCTGGGGCCAACGTCCTGACTTTC.

The chain uses TRBV18 and TRBJ2-2; TRBD1 is a possible D gene (6 bases). V was cut by 2 bases and J by 4 bases, with 23 bases left in between. In germline, CDR1 is KGHSH, CDR2 LQKENI. The CDR3 contains 19 residues. The CDR3 loop reads CASSPFGTPTLEGTGELFF. The CDR3 coding sequence is TGTGCCAGCTCACCATTCGGGACACCCACCCTTGAGGGCACCGGGGAGCTGTTTTTT.

The chain recombines TRBV7-9 with TRBJ1-1; no reliable D call. Germline lookup yields CDR1 SEHNR and CDR2 FQNEAQ (reference sequence). V was shortened by 0 bases and J by 6 bases, with 14 bases between the two germline ends. This CDR3 has 15 residues. CDR3 nucleotides: TGTGCCAGCAGCTTAGCCGTCAATGAATGGCCTGAAGCTTTCTTT. Its translation: CASSLAVNEWPEAFF.

There are a few counts of this clone. The chain employs TRBV6-5 and TRBJ2-7; D is undetermined. From germline, CDR1 is MNHEY and CDR2 SVGAGI. CDR3 length: 12 residues. V gave up 6 bases and J gave up 0 bases, with 6 bases separating them. The CDR3 loop is CASSGSSYEQYF. CDR3 nucleotides: TGTGCCAGCAGCGGTAGCTCCTACGAGCAGTACTTC.

The rearrangement uses TRBV9 and TRBJ1-1, with D unresolved. Germline CDR1 SGDLS, CDR2 YYNGEE. CDR3 size: 13 residues. V shed 2 bases and J shed 1 base, with 6 bases lying between them. The CDR3 DNA follows: TGTGCCAGCAGCGTTCCAGGGAACACTGAAGCTTTCTTT. Protein product: CASSVPGNTEAFF.

This clone is a singleton in its sample. V and J are TRBV20-1 and TRBJ1-5; D unclear. The germline gives CDR1 DFQATT, CDR2 SNEGSKA (reference sequence). There are 16 residues in the CDR3. V was cut by 3 bases and J by 1 base, with 16 bases left in between. The CDR3 protein is CSASLAGRMSNQPQHF. CDR3 in DNA: TGCAGTGCTAGTCTTGCAGGCCGAATGAGCAATCAGCCCCAGCATTTT.

The V and J genes are TRBV10-3 and TRBJ1-4, with a possible D match to TRBD1 (5 bases). Germline lookup yields CDR1 ENHRY and CDR2 SYGVKD. This CDR3 region has 13 residues. Trimming took off 0 bases at V and 17 bases at J, with 16 bases between the two ends. The CDR3 DNA reads as TGTGCCATCAGTGAGTCTGAGGGTGGGGACCTATTTTTT. It translates to CAISESEGGDLFF.

The chain is built from TRBV2 and TRBJ1-4; the D gene is possibly TRBD1 (5 bases). Germline CDR1 SNHLY, CDR2 FYNNEI. V was trimmed by 2 bases and J by 4 bases, leaving 14 bases between them. The CDR3 spans 16 residues. The CDR3 loop is CASSELPGRINEKLFF. Here the CDR3 DNA reads TGTGCCAGCAGTGAACTCCCGGGACGGATTAATGAAAAACTGTTTTTT.

V is TRBV2 and J is TRBJ2-3; D call uncertain. This CDR3 has 12 residues. V lost 11 bases and J 4 bases, leaving 13 bases between the germline ends. Germline V CDR1 and CDR2: SNHLY, FYNNEI. CDR3 nucleotides: TGTGCCTCTGAGACGCGTCCAGATACGCAGTATTTT. Amino acid sequence: CASETRPDTQYF.

This rearrangement joins TRBV7-2 to TRBJ2-2; 7 bases fit TRBD2. CDR3 length: 15 residues. Trimming removed 2 bases from V and 2 bases from J; junction bases left unmatched: 2. Looked up from germline, CDR1 is SGHTA and CDR2 is FQGNSA. CDR3 loop: CASSLRLANTGELFF. The CDR3, as DNA: TGTGCCAGCAGCTTACGACTAGCCAACACCGGGGAGCTGTTTTTT.

This chain links TRBV7-2 with TRBJ1-2; D not certain. Germline values: CDR1 SGHTA, CDR2 FQGNSA. V was cut by 0 bases and J by 8 bases, with 10 bases left in between. The CDR3 is 13 amino acids. CDR3 loop: CASSLAAGEGYTF. DNA for the CDR3: TGTGCCAGCAGCTTAGCGGCAGGCGAAGGCTACACCTTC. Full variable domain (remainder filled in from reference TRBV7-2 and TRBJ1-2): GAGVSQSPSNKVTEKGKDVELRCDPISGHTALYWYRQSLGQGLEFLIYFQGNSAPDKSGLPSDRFSAERTGGSVSTLTIQRTQQEDSAVYLCASSLAAGEGYTFGSGTRLTVV.

V gene TRBV27 combines with J gene TRBJ1-4; D may be TRBD1 (6 bases). The germline CDR1 and CDR2 sequences are MNHEY and SMNVEV (reference sequence). The CDR3 runs to 18 residues. The ends were cut back, 5 bases at V and 2 bases at J, with 21 bases in the middle. The CDR3 DNA reads as TGTGCCAGCAGTCCATTGGGGGGCGGGTTAGGGACTAATGAAAAACTGTTTTTT. It codes for CASSPLGGGLGTNEKLFF. The full variable domain, in which reference TRBV27 and TRBJ1-4 provide the parts outside the CDR3, is EAQVTQNPRYLITVTGKKLTVTCSQNMNHEYMSWYRQDPGLGLRQIYYSMNVEVTDKGDVPEGYKVSRKEKRNFPLILESPSPNQTSLYFCASSPLGGGLGTNEKLFFGSGTQLSVL.

This clone was detected only once. V gene TRBV27 combines with J gene TRBJ2-5; D remains ambiguous. The CDR3 consists of 15 residues. V was trimmed by 4 bases and J by 4 bases, leaving 16 bases between them. Germline V gene lookup returns CDR1 MNHEY and CDR2 SMNVEV (reference sequence). In DNA form, the CDR3 reads TGTGCCAGCAGTTCAACCGGGTCATATGGAGAGACCCAGTACTTC. Encoded protein: CASSSTGSYGETQYF.

The CDR3 DNA sequence: TGTGCCAGCAGCTTAGACAGCTCTGGAAACACCATATATTTT. This translates into CASSLDSSGNTIYF. The chain uses TRBV7-9 and TRBJ1-3, with D unresolved. The CDR3 runs 14 residues. Germline CDR1 reads SEHNR; CDR2 reads FQNEAQ (reference sequence). Trimming pared 1 base from V and 0 bases from J, leaving 4 bases between.

This chain connects TRBV24-1 to TRBJ2-5; 9 nucleotides line up with TRBD1. This CDR3 has 16 amino acids. Germline V gene sequence: CDR1 KGHDR, CDR2 SFDVKD. Losses at the gene ends were 3 bases for V and 3 bases for J; bases not matched to a gene: 7. The CDR3 nucleotides read TGTGCCACCAGTGATCCGGGACAGGGTTTAGAAGAGACCCAGTACTTC. Translated: CATSDPGQGLEETQYF.

The chain uses TRBV24-1 and TRBJ1-1; TRBD1 might be the D (5 bases). The V end was cut by 7 bases, the J end by 4 bases, with 12 bases between. Germline V lookup: CDR1 KGHDR, CDR2 SFDVKD. This CDR3 spans 13 amino acids. Here the CDR3 reads CATSGRGGTEAFF. The CDR3 nucleotides are TGTGCCACCAGCGGTCGGGGGGGCACTGAAGCTTTCTTT.

This sequence joins TRBV2 and TRBJ1-6; D call uncertain. V was pared by 5 bases and J by 4 bases, with 21 bases between. Per germline, CDR1 SNHLY and CDR2 FYNNEI. CDR3 length equals 18 residues. The chain's CDR3 is CASSISPTEKYYNSPLHF. The CDR3 DNA reads as TGTGCCAGCAGTATTTCCCCAACTGAAAAATATTATAATTCACCCCTCCACTTT.

CDR3 loop: CASKRDFGGNTIYF. The CDR3, as DNA: TGTGCCAGCAAAAGAGACTTCGGTGGAAACACCATATATTTT. The rearrangement links TRBV28 to TRBJ1-3; D call uncertain. Between the trimmed V and J ends, which lost 7 bases and 3 bases, there was a span of 13 bases. The CDR3 consists of 14 residues. Germline CDR1 is MDHEN and CDR2 is SYDVKM.

The rearrangement links TRBV2 to TRBJ1-5, with 9 bases fitting TRBD1. Trimming took 8 bases from V and 2 from J; bases not matched to a gene: 10. The CDR3 extends over 16 amino acids. Germline-derived CDR1 and CDR2 are SNHLY and FYNNEI. The CDR3 here is CASRREGQGRNQPQHF. CDR3 nucleotides: TGTGCCAGCCGCCGCGAGGGACAGGGCCGCAATCAGCCCCAGCATTTT.

This sequence joins TRBV28 and TRBJ2-7; 7 positions match TRBD1. CDR1 and CDR2 (germline): MDHEN, SYDVKM. With V trimmed by 5 bases and J by 0 bases, 13 bases remained unmatched. CDR3 length: 17 residues. The chain's CDR3 is CASSHVGRGLFSYEQYF. Written as DNA, the CDR3 is TGTGCCAGCAGTCACGTTGGTAGGGGGCTTTTCTCCTACGAGCAGTACTTC.

The CDR3, as DNA: TGTGCCATTCGACAGGGCGAAGGGCAGCCCCAGCATTTT. Residues: CAIRQGEGQPQHF. V gene TRBV10-3 combines with J gene TRBJ1-5; TRBD1 matches 7 bases. The V and J ends lost 9 bases and 7 bases, in that order; junction bases with no gene match: 9. Per the germline V gene, CDR1 is ENHRY and CDR2 is SYGVKD. The CDR3 contains 13 residues.

The rearrangement links TRBV11-2 to TRBJ2-1; tentative D call: TRBD1 (6 bases). Germline V gives CDR1 SGHAT, CDR2 FQNNGV. Trimming left V 0 bases short and J 4 bases short, with 10 bases between. This CDR3 is 15 amino acids long. The CDR3 bases are TGTGCCAGCAGCTTAGATTTGGACAGTTACAATGAGCAGTTCTTC. Encoded protein: CASSLDLDSYNEQFF.

This sequence joins TRBV7-2 and TRBJ1-6, with TRBD1 matching over 8 bases. After removal of 5 bases from V and 10 bases from J, the junction contained 10 bases not matched to a gene. The CDR3 has 15 amino acids. CDR1 is SGHTA, CDR2 FQGNSA, per germline. DNA for the CDR3: TGTGCCAGCAGCCCGGGGGACAGGCGGGCATCACCCCTCCACTTT. This encodes CASSPGDRRASPLHF.